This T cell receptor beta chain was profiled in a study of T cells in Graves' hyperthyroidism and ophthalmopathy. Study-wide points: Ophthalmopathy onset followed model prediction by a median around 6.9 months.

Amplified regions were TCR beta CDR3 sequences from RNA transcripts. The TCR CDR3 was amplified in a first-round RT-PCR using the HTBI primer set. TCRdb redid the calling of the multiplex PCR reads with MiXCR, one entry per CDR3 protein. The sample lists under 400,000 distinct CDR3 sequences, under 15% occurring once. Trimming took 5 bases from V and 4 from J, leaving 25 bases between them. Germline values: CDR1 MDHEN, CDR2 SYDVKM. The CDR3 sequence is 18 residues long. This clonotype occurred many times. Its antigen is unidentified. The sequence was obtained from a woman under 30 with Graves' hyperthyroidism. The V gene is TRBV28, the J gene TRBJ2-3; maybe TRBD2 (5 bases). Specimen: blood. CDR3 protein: CASSEPAGIIGSADTQYF. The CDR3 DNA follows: TGTGCCAGCAGTGAACCTGCGGGCATAATCGGGTCGGCAGATACGCAGTATTTT. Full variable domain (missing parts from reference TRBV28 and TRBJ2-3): DVKVTQSSRYLVKRTGEKVFLECVQDMDHENMFWYRQDPGLGLRLIYFSYDVKMKEKGDIPEGYSVSREKKERFSLILESASTNQTSMYLCASSEPAGIIGSADTQYFGPGTRLTVL.